The next 28 T cell receptor beta chains were all read from a single sample in a study of graft-versus-host responses after intestinal transplantation. Clones were read by immunoSEQ multiplex PCR, and TCRdb kept only the in-frame ones, dropping some. The table shows under 140,000 clones, with around 93% occurring only once. Their target antigens are unknown. Sequenced here: unstimulated CD8+ T cells sorted from spleen or lymph node cells, sampled before intestinal transplant. The receptors originated from a human donor who received an intestinal transplant.

The chain carries TRBV6-5 and TRBJ2-1; no clear D gene. The CDR3 is made up of 15 amino acids. The V gene's germline CDR1 is MNHEY and CDR2 SVGAGI. Trimming left V 0 bases short and J 3 bases short, with 9 bases between. As DNA, the CDR3 is TGTGCCAGCAGTTACTCGAACGGAAACTACAATGAGCAGTTCTTC. As protein: CASSYSNGNYNEQFF.

The table lists this clone with a few counts. The chain employs TRBV19 and TRBJ1-3; TRBD1 matches 8 bases. In germline, CDR1 is LNHDA, CDR2 SQIVND (reference sequence). The CDR3 is made up of 15 amino acids. V dropped 8 bases and J dropped 0; count of bases not matched to a gene: 6. The CDR3 region is CASHGQGGSGNTIYF. For the CDR3, the DNA is TGTGCCAGTCACGGACAGGGCGGCTCTGGAAACACCATATATTTT.

The chain links TRBV7-2 to TRBJ1-1; no reliable D call. The ends were cut back, 2 bases at V and 1 base at J, with 11 bases in the middle. CDR3 size: 15 residues. Per germline, CDR1 SGHTA and CDR2 FQGNSA. Here the CDR3 DNA reads TGTGCCAGCAGCTTATTCGGCCCTGGGAACACTGAAGCTTTCTTT. Translation: CASSLFGPGNTEAFF.

DNA of the CDR3: TGTGCCAGCAGTTTATCTTTCCCAGCCGGCTCTGGGGCCAACGTCCTGACTTTC. Amino acids: CASSLSFPAGSGANVLTF. V is TRBV27 and J is TRBJ2-6; no clear D. This CDR3 is 18 amino acids long. The germline V and J ends were trimmed by 0 bases and 0 bases, with 12 bases remaining between them. Germline V gene lookup returns CDR1 MNHEY and CDR2 SMNVEV (reference sequence).

The chain joins TRBV15 to TRBJ2-1; 10 positions match TRBD1. Germline V lookup: CDR1 LNHNV, CDR2 YYDKDF (reference sequence). The CDR3 covers 14 residues. J was trimmed by 7 bases and V by 1 base; bases with no gene match: 1. The DNA of the CDR3 is TGTGCCACCAGCAGAGGGGACAGGGGAAATGAGCAGTTCTTC. Encoded protein: CATSRGDRGNEQFF.

The rearrangement links TRBV9 to TRBJ2-3; 10 bases fit TRBD2. The CDR3 consists of 19 residues. J lost 4 bases, V lost 0 bases, and 14 bases had no gene match. CDR1 and CDR2 (germline): SGDLS, YYNGEE. CDR3 in DNA: TGTGCCAGCAGCGTAGAGGGGGTCGGTAGCGGGAGGCTGGCAGATACGCAGTATTTT. Residues: CASSVEGVGSGRLADTQYF.

The chain recombines TRBV2 with TRBJ2-7; 11 nucleotides align to TRBD2. The CDR3 is 14 residues long. The V segment lost 6 bases and the J segment 3 bases; nucleotides outside the gene matches: 4. The germline V gene has CDR1 SNHLY and CDR2 FYNNEI. The CDR3, as DNA: TGTGCCAGCAGGGCCGGGACTAGCGGCTACGAGCAGTACTTC. Translated, it gives CASRAGTSGYEQYF.

This clone was observed a single time. The chain has TRBV11-2 and TRBJ1-1, with TRBD1 as a possible D gene (6 bases). The CDR3 length is 16 residues. Germline V gene lookup returns CDR1 SGHAT and CDR2 FQNNGV. Trimming removed 5 bases from V and 1 base from J, with 17 bases in between. CDR3 protein: CASSPGARPGNTEAFF. The CDR3 region has the DNA TGTGCCAGCAGCCCAGGGGCTCGCCCTGGGAACACTGAAGCTTTCTTT.

The V gene is TRBV5-1, the J gene TRBJ2-1, with D perhaps matching TRBD1 (6 bases). The CDR3 is 14 residues long. The V gene's germline CDR1 is SGHRS and CDR2 YFSETQ. Trimming removed 2 bases from V and 2 bases from J, with 8 bases in between. Written as DNA, the CDR3 is TGCGCCAGCAGCTTTAGGGACACCTACAATGAGCAGTTCTTC. This codes for CASSFRDTYNEQFF. The whole variable domain, remainder taken from reference TRBV5-1 and TRBJ2-1, is KAGVTQTPRYLIKTRGQQVTLSCSPISGHRSVSWYQQTPGQGLQFLFEYFSETQRNKGNFPGRFSGRQFSNSRSEMNVSTLELGDSALYLCASSFRDTYNEQFFGPGTRLTVL.

The chain combines TRBV29-1 with TRBJ1-2; D is unresolved. Trimming pared 0 bases from V and 3 bases from J, leaving 14 bases between. The CDR3 length is 15 residues. The germline V gene encodes CDR1 SQVTM and CDR2 ANQGSEA. The CDR3 loop reads CSVEDLAVFDYGYTF. The CDR3 DNA follows: TGCAGCGTTGAAGATCTTGCGGTTTTCGACTATGGCTACACCTTC.

This chain uses TRBV5-4 with TRBJ2-7; 8 positions agree with TRBD2. Trimming cost V 3 bases and J 6 bases; bases outside gene matches: 14. Per the germline V gene, CDR1 is SGHNT and CDR2 is YYREEE (reference sequence). CDR3 length: 16 residues. The CDR3 sequence: CASSSGVAGYSSEQYF. CDR3 DNA: TGTGCCAGCAGCTCCGGGGTAGCGGGATATTCATCCGAGCAGTACTTC.

This sequence joins TRBV5-8 and TRBJ1-1; unclear D gene. V was cut by 4 bases and J by 3 bases, with 10 bases left in between. In germline, CDR1 is SGHTS, CDR2 YDEGEE. The CDR3 contains 13 residues. The CDR3 loop is CASSLTLDTEAFF. The DNA of the CDR3 is TGTGCCAGCAGCCTCACCCTGGACACTGAAGCTTTCTTT.

This chain connects TRBV4-1 to TRBJ2-7; D is perhaps TRBD2 (5 bases). Trimming cost V 1 base and J 2 bases, with 9 bases left between them. The CDR3 has 14 amino acids. In germline, CDR1 is MGHRA, CDR2 YSYEKL. DNA for the CDR3: TGCGCCAGCAGCCAAGGAGAGGGTCCCTACGAGCAGTACTTC. It encodes CASSQGEGPYEQYF.

The CDR3 DNA reads as TGTGCCAGCAGCGTGAACAGGGGAGGCGCGAACACTGAAGCTTTCTTT. Its translation is CASSVNRGGANTEAFF. This chain connects TRBV9 to TRBJ1-1, with TRBD1 matching 7 bases. This CDR3 region has 16 residues. Germline V CDR1 and CDR2: SGDLS, YYNGEE. The trim removed 2 bases at V and 1 base at J, leaving 8 bases unmatched.

CDR3 in amino acids: CASSLSWTGYQETQYF. CDR3 DNA sequence: TGTGCCAGCAGTTTATCTTGGACAGGCTACCAAGAGACCCAGTACTTC. The V and J genes are TRBV27 and TRBJ2-5; 7 bases match TRBD1. The CDR3 length is 16 residues. The V gene's germline CDR1 is MNHEY and CDR2 SMNVEV (reference sequence). The V segment lost 0 bases and the J segment 0 bases; nucleotides outside the gene matches: 4.

This sequence joins TRBV28 and TRBJ2-5; either TRBD1 or TRBD2 may fit D (5 bases each). The CDR3 consists of 15 residues. Germline V lookup: CDR1 MDHEN, CDR2 SYDVKM. Trimming removed 6 bases from V and 1 base from J, with 15 bases in between. CDR3 loop: CASRGTDQTQETQYF. CDR3 nucleotide sequence: TGTGCCAGCAGGGGGACGGACCAAACCCAAGAGACCCAGTACTTC.

J is TRBJ2-1 and V is TRBV30; unclear D gene. The CDR3 length is 13 residues. Trimming stripped 2 bases from V and 4 bases from J, with 9 bases between. In germline, CDR1 is GTSNPN, CDR2 SVGIG (reference sequence). The DNA of the CDR3 is TGTGCCTGGAGTAGACCTGCGTACAATGAGCAGTTCTTC. It encodes CAWSRPAYNEQFF.

The chain is built from TRBV4-1 and TRBJ1-5; 7 nucleotides align to TRBD1. In germline, CDR1 is MGHRA, CDR2 YSYEKL. CDR3 size: 17 residues. V shed 0 bases and J 3 bases; nucleotides not matched to a gene: 8. The CDR3 loop is CASSQEQDRLFNQPQHF. The DNA for the CDR3 is TGCGCCAGCAGCCAAGAACAGGACAGGCTATTCAATCAGCCCCAGCATTTT.

V is TRBV2 and J is TRBJ1-3; D is undetermined. Trimming shortened V by 8 bases and J by 7 bases, and 18 bases separated the two germline ends. CDR3 length equals 14 residues. Germline-derived CDR1 and CDR2 are SNHLY and FYNNEI. The CDR3 sequence: CASGPGVRMNTIYF. For the CDR3, the DNA is TGTGCCAGCGGCCCGGGTGTAAGGATGAACACCATATATTTT.

The table lists this clone with a count of one. The rearrangement joins TRBV11-2 to TRBJ2-4; D is possibly TRBD1 or TRBD2 (6 bases each). The length of the CDR3 is 14 residues. V was pared by 5 bases and J by 6 bases, with 14 bases between. Germline V CDR1 and CDR2: SGHAT, FQNNGV. The CDR3 reads CASSPGAPANIQYF. CDR3 nucleotide sequence: TGTGCCAGCAGCCCGGGGGCCCCGGCAAACATTCAGTACTTC.

This clone was seen only a few times. The chain employs TRBV5-6 and TRBJ1-3; D is possibly TRBD1 (5 bases). Germline CDR1 reads SGHDT; CDR2 reads YYEEEE. This CDR3 region has 15 residues. V was shortened by 6 bases and J by 2 bases, with 15 bases between the two germline ends. The CDR3 sequence is CASTDAGGAGNTIYF. The DNA of the CDR3 is TGTGCCAGCACCGACGCCGGAGGGGCTGGAAACACCATATATTTT.

The V and J genes are TRBV10-1 and TRBJ1-1; D is undetermined. There are 12 residues in the CDR3. Germline lookup yields CDR1 WNHNN and CDR2 SYGVQD (reference sequence). V was cut by 3 bases and J by 2 bases, with 4 bases left in between. The CDR3, as DNA: TGCGCCAGCAGTGACATAAACACTGAAGCTTTCTTT. It codes for CASSDINTEAFF.

The chain recombines TRBV10-2 with TRBJ2-2; 7 nucleotides line up with TRBD1. The germline CDR1 and CDR2 sequences are WSHSY and SAAADI. V lost 6 bases and J lost 5; bases outside the gene matches: 0. This CDR3 has 12 amino acids. CDR3 coding DNA: TGCGCCAGCAGGACAGGGACCGGGGAGCTGTTTTTT. Protein product: CASRTGTGELFF.

About this clone itself: Other nucleotide sequences in the sample specify the same CDR3. The chain is built from TRBV27 and TRBJ2-7; D gene uncertain. The length of the CDR3 is 12 residues. The germline CDR1 and CDR2 sequences are MNHEY and SMNVEV (reference sequence). V was pared by 0 bases and J by 5 bases, with 5 bases between. The CDR3 DNA sequence: TGTGCCAGCAGTTTATCGGGAAACGAGCAGTACTTC. Translated: CASSLSGNEQYF.

This clone has only a few counts. The chain uses TRBV5-1 and TRBJ2-7, with D tentatively TRBD1 or TRBD2 (6 bases each). Trimming took 4 bases from V and 5 from J, leaving 16 bases between them. This CDR3 has 14 residues. CDR1 is SGHRS and CDR2 is YFSETQ in the germline V gene. CDR3 loop: CASSPRGVEDEQYF. In DNA form, the CDR3 reads TGCGCCAGCAGCCCTAGGGGGGTGGAGGACGAGCAGTACTTC.

This clone appeared a single time. The V call is TRBV27, the J call TRBJ2-7; D gene ambiguous. Germline CDR1 and CDR2: MNHEY and SMNVEV (reference sequence). This CDR3 is 14 amino acids long. Trimming took 4 bases from V and 3 from J, leaving 13 bases between them. The CDR3 sequence: CASSSVESLYEQYF. The CDR3 DNA sequence: TGTGCCAGCAGTTCCGTCGAAAGCCTCTACGAGCAGTACTTC.

The chain links TRBV7-2 to TRBJ2-1, with 9 bases lining up with TRBD2. The ends lost 5 bases at V and 4 bases at J; junction bases unmatched: 9. Germline lookup yields CDR1 SGHTA and CDR2 FQGNSA. The length of the CDR3 is 16 residues. The CDR3: CASSTGTSSRYNEQFF. DNA of the CDR3: TGTGCCAGCAGCACCGGGACTAGCAGTCGGTACAATGAGCAGTTCTTC. Filled out from reference TRBV7-2 and TRBJ2-1, the complete variable domain reads GAGVSQSPSNKVTEKGKDVELRCDPISGHTALYWYRQSLGQGLEFLIYFQGNSAPDKSGLPSDRFSAERTGGSVSTLTIQRTQQEDSAVYLCASSTGTSSRYNEQFFGPGTRLTVL.

This rearrangement joins TRBV29-1 to TRBJ2-7; D possibly corresponds to TRBD2 (7 bases). Germline loops: CDR1 SQVTM, CDR2 ANQGSEA. CDR3 length: 14 residues. Trimming took off 7 bases at V and 0 bases at J, with 16 bases between the two ends. The CDR3 here is CSARGGDTSYEQYF. For the CDR3, the DNA is TGCAGCGCCCGAGGGGGGGATACCTCCTACGAGCAGTACTTC.